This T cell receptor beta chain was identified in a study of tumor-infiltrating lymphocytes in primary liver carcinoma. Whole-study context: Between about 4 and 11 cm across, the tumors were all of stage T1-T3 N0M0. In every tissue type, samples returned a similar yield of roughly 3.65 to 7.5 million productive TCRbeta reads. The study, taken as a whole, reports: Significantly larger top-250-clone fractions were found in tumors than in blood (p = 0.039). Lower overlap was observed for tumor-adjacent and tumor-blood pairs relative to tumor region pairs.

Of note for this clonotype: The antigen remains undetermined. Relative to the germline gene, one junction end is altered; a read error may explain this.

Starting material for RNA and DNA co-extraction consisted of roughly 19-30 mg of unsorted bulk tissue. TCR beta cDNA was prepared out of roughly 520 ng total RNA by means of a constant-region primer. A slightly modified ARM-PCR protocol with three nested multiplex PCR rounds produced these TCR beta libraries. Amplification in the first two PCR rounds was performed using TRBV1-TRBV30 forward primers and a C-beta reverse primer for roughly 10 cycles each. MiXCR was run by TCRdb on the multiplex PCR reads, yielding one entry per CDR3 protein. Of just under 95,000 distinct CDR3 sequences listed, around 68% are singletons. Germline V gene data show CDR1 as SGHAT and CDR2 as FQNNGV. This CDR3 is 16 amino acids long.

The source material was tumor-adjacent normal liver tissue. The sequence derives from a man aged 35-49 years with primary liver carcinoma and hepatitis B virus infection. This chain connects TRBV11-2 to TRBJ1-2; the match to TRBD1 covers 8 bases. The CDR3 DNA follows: TGTGCCAGCAGCTTAGGTCTAACAGGGGGAGCCCATGGCCACACCTTC. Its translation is CASSLGLTGGAHGHTF.